Below, 17 T cell receptor beta chains from the same sample are listed, as sequenced in a study of blood T cell repertoires in COVID-19. TCRdb keeps only in-frame clones here, not all; method: immunoSEQ multiplex PCR. The sample consists of 350,000 or so clones, roughly 89% of them appearing once. Sequenced input: peripheral blood. The receptors come from a man younger than 35 with active or convalescent COVID-19.

The gene calls are TRBV19 and TRBJ1-5; perhaps TRBD1 as D (6 bases). Germline V CDR1 and CDR2: LNHDA, SQIVND (reference sequence). The CDR3 spans 13 residues. V gave up 8 bases and J gave up 7 bases, with 15 bases separating them. CDR3 DNA sequence: TGTGCCAGTGCCGTAGGGGGTTGGCAGCCCCAGCATTTT. Translation gives CASAVGGWQPQHF.

This clone was counted once. This chain connects TRBV19 to TRBJ1-2; D might be TRBD1 (5 bases). With 5 bases removed from V and 3 bases from J, the gap between germline ends came to 16 bases. Per the germline V gene, CDR1 is LNHDA and CDR2 is SQIVND (reference sequence). The CDR3 has 15 amino acids. The DNA for the CDR3 is TGTGCCAGTAGTCCGAGCGGTGGGGGGGACTATGGCTACACCTTC. It translates to CASSPSGGGDYGYTF.

Note on this clone: The sample has other DNA sequences that encode this CDR3 too. The rearrangement uses TRBV27 and TRBJ2-1; 11 nucleotides align to TRBD1. V was pared by 3 bases and J by 7 bases, with 2 bases of the junction left unmatched. The CDR3 has 14 residues. Germline CDR1 MNHEY, CDR2 SMNVEV (reference sequence). DNA of the CDR3: TGTGCCAGCAGTTTGGGACAGGGGGGTAATGAGCAGTTCTTC. This codes for CASSLGQGGNEQFF.

J is TRBJ1-4 and V is TRBV4-3; D might be TRBD1 (5 bases). The CDR3 consists of 14 residues. CDR1 LGHNA and CDR2 YSLEER come from the germline V gene. Deletions cut 8 bases from V and 0 bases from J, with 10 bases between. For the CDR3, the DNA is TGCGCCAGCGCCTCGGGGGCAACTAATGAAAAACTGTTTTTT. Amino acid sequence: CASASGATNEKLFF.

The chain joins TRBV5-1 to TRBJ2-6; D call uncertain. This CDR3 has 16 residues. V gave up 4 bases and J gave up 0 bases, with 11 bases separating them. Per germline, CDR1 SGHRS and CDR2 YFSETQ. The CDR3 loop is CASSLPAVSGANVLTF. As DNA, the CDR3 is TGCGCCAGCAGCCTTCCGGCGGTCTCTGGGGCCAACGTCCTGACTTTC.

The rearrangement joins TRBV7-8 to TRBJ1-1; possibly TRBD1 for D (5 bases). The CDR3 runs 14 residues. CDR1 and CDR2 (germline): SGHVS, FQNEAQ. V was cut by 1 base and J by 3 bases, with 9 bases left in between. The CDR3 protein is CASSLETGYTEAFF. CDR3 bases: TGTGCCAGCAGCTTAGAAACAGGATACACTGAAGCTTTCTTT.

The chain joins TRBV2 to TRBJ2-6; 9 bases agree with TRBD1. The CDR3 totals 15 residues. Germline CDR1 is SNHLY and CDR2 is FYNNEI. V lost 6 bases to trimming and J lost 3 bases; unmatched junction nucleotides: 3. The CDR3 sequence is CASRTGGFGANVLTF. DNA of the CDR3: TGTGCCAGCAGGACAGGGGGTTTTGGGGCCAACGTCCTGACTTTC.

This clone has a handful of counts. The chain joins TRBV25-1 to TRBJ1-2; TRBD1 matches 12 bases. V lost 6 bases to trimming and J lost 3 bases; unmatched junction nucleotides: 11. The CDR3 covers 17 residues. Germline CDR1 reads MGHDK; CDR2 reads SYGVNS. The CDR3 coding sequence is TGTGCCAGCAGGGGAAATCCGGGACAGGGGGCTGACTATGGCTACACCTTC. Encoded protein: CASRGNPGQGADYGYTF.

The V and J genes are TRBV5-1 and TRBJ1-1; the D gene is possibly TRBD1 (6 bases). The CDR3 totals 15 residues. V lost 6 bases and J lost 1, with 16 bases in between. Germline-derived CDR1 and CDR2 are SGHRS and YFSETQ. This CDR3 reads CASNLLTGKNTEAFF. In DNA, the CDR3 is TGCGCCAGCAATCTTTTGACAGGAAAGAACACTGAAGCTTTCTTT.

The chain is built from TRBV19 and TRBJ2-7, with D possibly TRBD1 on 5 matching bases. Trimming took 3 bases from V and 2 from J, leaving 11 bases between them. Per the germline V gene, CDR1 is LNHDA and CDR2 is SQIVND (reference sequence). This CDR3 is 14 amino acids long. The CDR3 sequence is CASSMEAGPYEQYF. In nucleotides, the CDR3 is TGTGCCAGTAGTATGGAAGCAGGGCCCTACGAGCAGTACTTC. The variable domain in full, completed from reference TRBV19 and TRBJ2-7, reads DGGITQSPKYLFRKEGQNVTLSCEQNLNHDAMYWYRQDPGQGLRLIYYSQIVNDFQKGDIAEGYSVSREKKESFPLTVTSAQKNPTAFYLCASSMEAGPYEQYFGPGTRLTVT.

This chain links TRBV13 with TRBJ1-1, with D maybe TRBD1 (5 bases). CDR3 length equals 16 residues. Germline V gives CDR1 PRHDT, CDR2 FYEKMQ (reference sequence). Trimming removed 0 bases from V and 4 bases from J, with 15 bases in between. CDR3 residues: CASSLGKFGGGTEAFF. CDR3 bases: TGTGCCAGCAGCTTAGGGAAATTCGGCGGGGGCACTGAAGCTTTCTTT.

The genes are TRBV7-9 and TRBJ1-6; tentative D call: TRBD1 (6 bases). This CDR3 has 14 amino acids. With 5 bases removed from V and 8 bases from J, the gap between germline ends came to 13 bases. CDR1 is SEHNR, CDR2 FQNEAQ, per germline (reference sequence). CDR3 nucleotides: TGTGCCAGCAGCCCCCGGGGGGCCGATTCACCCCTCCACTTT. It yields the protein CASSPRGADSPLHF.

V and J are TRBV27 and TRBJ1-1; the D gene is possibly TRBD1 (5 bases). CDR1 and CDR2 (germline): MNHEY, SMNVEV (reference sequence). The V gene lost 7 bases and the J gene lost 4 bases, with 19 bases spanning the gap. The CDR3 is made up of 15 amino acids. The CDR3 sequence: CASTTVGGIITEAFF. CDR3 coding DNA: TGTGCCAGCACTACGGTGGGGGGGATCATCACTGAAGCTTTCTTT.

The genes are TRBV5-1 and TRBJ2-7; 7 nucleotides match TRBD2. CDR3 length: 14 residues. Losses at the gene ends were 4 bases for V and 2 bases for J; bases not matched to a gene: 6. In germline, CDR1 is SGHRS, CDR2 YFSETQ. DNA of the CDR3: TGCGCCAGCAGCGTAGGGACTACCGCCTACGAGCAGTACTTC. Amino acids: CASSVGTTAYEQYF. The full variable domain, rest sourced from reference TRBV5-1 and TRBJ2-7, is KAGVTQTPRYLIKTRGQQVTLSCSPISGHRSVSWYQQTPGQGLQFLFEYFSETQRNKGNFPGRFSGRQFSNSRSEMNVSTLELGDSALYLCASSVGTTAYEQYFGPGTRLTVT.

J is TRBJ2-3 and V is TRBV4-2, with a weak D call TRBD2 (5 bases). This CDR3 has 14 amino acids. V shed 6 bases and J shed 5 bases, with 15 bases lying between them. Germline lookup yields CDR1 LGHNA and CDR2 YNFKEQ. The CDR3 here is CASSLATGLDTQYF. The CDR3, as DNA: TGTGCCAGCAGTCTAGCAACCGGCCTAGATACGCAGTATTTT.

A word on this clone: A read error may produce the germline difference seen at one junction end. The V and J genes are TRBV19 and TRBJ1-1; TRBD1 is a possible D gene (5 bases). This CDR3 is 14 amino acids long. Germline V CDR1 and CDR2: LNHDA, SQIVND (reference sequence). For the CDR3, the DNA is TGTGCCAGTAGTATAGGGGGCCCGAACACTGAAACTTTCTTT. It yields the protein CASSIGGPNTETFF. The full variable domain, its missing parts supplied by reference TRBV19 and TRBJ1-1, is DGGITQSPKYLFRKEGQNVTLSCEQNLNHDAMYWYRQDPGQGLRLIYYSQIVNDFQKGDIAEGYSVSREKKESFPLTVTSAQKNPTAFYLCASSIGGPNTETFFGQGTRLTVV.

The gene calls are TRBV2 and TRBJ1-5; no clear D gene. V was cut by 4 bases and J by 0 bases, with 10 bases left in between. Germline values: CDR1 SNHLY, CDR2 FYNNEI. The CDR3 totals 15 residues. The CDR3 nucleotides read TGTGCCAGCAGTGCCGGCGGAGATAGCAATCAGCCCCAGCATTTT. Translating it yields CASSAGGDSNQPQHF.